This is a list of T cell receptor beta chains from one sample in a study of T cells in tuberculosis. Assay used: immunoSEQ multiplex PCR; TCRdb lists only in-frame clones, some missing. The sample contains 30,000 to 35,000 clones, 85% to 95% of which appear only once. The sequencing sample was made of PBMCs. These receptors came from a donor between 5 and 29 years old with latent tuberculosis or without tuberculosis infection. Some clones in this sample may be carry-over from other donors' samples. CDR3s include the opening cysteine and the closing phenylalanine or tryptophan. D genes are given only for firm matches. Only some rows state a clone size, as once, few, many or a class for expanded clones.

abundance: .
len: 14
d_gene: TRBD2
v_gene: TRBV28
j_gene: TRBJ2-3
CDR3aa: CASTASGRYDTQYF
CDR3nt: TGTGCCAGCACAGCTAGCGGGAGGTACGATACGCAGTATTTT

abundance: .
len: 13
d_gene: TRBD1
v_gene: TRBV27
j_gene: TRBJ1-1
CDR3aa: CASSRGQGSEAFF
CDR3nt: TGTGCCAGCAGTAGAGGACAGGGGAGTGAAGCTTTCTTT

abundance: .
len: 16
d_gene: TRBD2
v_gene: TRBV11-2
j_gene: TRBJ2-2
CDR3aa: CASSIIAGSNTGELFF
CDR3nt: TGTGCCAGCAGCATAATAGCGGGTTCTAACACCGGGGAGCTGTTTTTT

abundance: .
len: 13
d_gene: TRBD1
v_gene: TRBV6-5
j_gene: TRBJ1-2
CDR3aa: CASSYSGQNGYTF
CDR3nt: TGTGCCAGCAGTTACTCGGGACAGAATGGCTACACCTTC

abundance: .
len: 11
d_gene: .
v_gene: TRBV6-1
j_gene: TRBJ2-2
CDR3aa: CASSLTGELFF
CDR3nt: TGTGCCAGCAGCCTTACCGGGGAGCTGTTTTTT

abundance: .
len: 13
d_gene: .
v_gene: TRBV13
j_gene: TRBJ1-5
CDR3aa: CASSFQGIEPQHF
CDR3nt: TGTGCCAGCAGCTTCCAGGGAATCGAGCCCCAGCATTTT

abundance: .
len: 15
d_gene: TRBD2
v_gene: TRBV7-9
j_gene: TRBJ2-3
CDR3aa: CASSEQGLAVDTQYF
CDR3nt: TGTGCCAGCAGCGAACAGGGACTAGCGGTAGATACGCAGTATTTT

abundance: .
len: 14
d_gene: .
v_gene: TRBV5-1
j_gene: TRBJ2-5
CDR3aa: CASTQGIGQETQYF
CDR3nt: TGCGCCAGCACCCAGGGTATTGGGCAAGAGACCCAGTACTTC

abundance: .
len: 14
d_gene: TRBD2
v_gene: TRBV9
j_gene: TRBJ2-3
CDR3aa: CASSVEVSGSTQYF
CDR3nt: TGTGCCAGCAGCGTAGAGGTTAGCGGGAGCACGCAGTATTTT

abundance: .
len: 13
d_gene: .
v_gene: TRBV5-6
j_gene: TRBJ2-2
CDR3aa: CASSFLGDGELFF
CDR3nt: TGTGCCAGCAGCTTCCTAGGGGACGGGGAGCTGTTTTTT

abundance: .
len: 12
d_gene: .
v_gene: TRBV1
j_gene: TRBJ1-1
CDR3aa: CTSSPGSPVAFF
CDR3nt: TGCACCAGCAGCCCTGGCAGTCCAGTGGCTTTCTTT

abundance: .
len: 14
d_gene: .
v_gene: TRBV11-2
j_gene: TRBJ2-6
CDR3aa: CASSPRGSANVLTF
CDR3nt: TGTGCCAGCAGCCCCCGGGGGAGCGCCAACGTCCTGACTTTC

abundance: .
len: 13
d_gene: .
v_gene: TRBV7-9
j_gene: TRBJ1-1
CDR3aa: CASRPDLNTEAFF
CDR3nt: TGTGCCAGCAGACCCGACTTGAACACTGAAGCTTTCTTT

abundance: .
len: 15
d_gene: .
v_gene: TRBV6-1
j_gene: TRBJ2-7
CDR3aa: CASSEQGLKSYEQYF
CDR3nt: TGTGCCAGCAGTGAACAGGGCTTAAAATCCTACGAGCAGTACTTC

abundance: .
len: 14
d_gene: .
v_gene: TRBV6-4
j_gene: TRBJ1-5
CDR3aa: CANPRLRGNQPQHF
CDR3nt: TGTGCCAACCCCCGATTAAGAGGAAATCAGCCCCAGCATTTT

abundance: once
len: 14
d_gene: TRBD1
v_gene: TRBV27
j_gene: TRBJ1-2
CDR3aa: CASSKQGAVYGYTF
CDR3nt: TGTGCCAGCAGTAAACAGGGGGCGGTCTATGGCTACACCTTC

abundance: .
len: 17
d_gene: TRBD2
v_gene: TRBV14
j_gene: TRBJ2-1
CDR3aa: CASSQDPGLATYNEQFF
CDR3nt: TGTGCCAGCAGCCAAGACCCGGGACTAGCGACCTACAATGAGCAGTTCTTC

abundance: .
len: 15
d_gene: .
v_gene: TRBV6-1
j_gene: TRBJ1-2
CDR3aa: CASRGLQQGFYGYTF
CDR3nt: TGTGCCAGCAGAGGATTACAACAGGGATTCTATGGCTACACCTTC

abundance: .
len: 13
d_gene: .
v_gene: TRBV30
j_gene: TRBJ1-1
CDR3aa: CAWSVTTETEAFF
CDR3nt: TGTGCCTGGAGTGTTACGACAGAGACTGAAGCTTTCTTT

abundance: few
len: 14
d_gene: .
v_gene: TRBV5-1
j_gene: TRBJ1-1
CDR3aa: CASSLTSQDTEAFF
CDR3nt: TGCGCCAGCAGCCTAACAAGCCAGGACACTGAAGCTTTCTTT

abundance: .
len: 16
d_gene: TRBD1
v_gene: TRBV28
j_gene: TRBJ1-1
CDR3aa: CASIPRPGQGMIEAFF
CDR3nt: TGTGCCAGCATCCCGAGGCCGGGACAGGGTATGATTGAAGCTTTCTTT

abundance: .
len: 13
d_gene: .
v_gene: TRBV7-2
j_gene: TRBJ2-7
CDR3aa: CASSLMRTYEQYF
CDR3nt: TGTGCCAGCAGCTTAATGAGGACTTACGAGCAGTACTTC

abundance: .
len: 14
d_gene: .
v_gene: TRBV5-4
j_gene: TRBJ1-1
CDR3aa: CASSASGAVTEAFF
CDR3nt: TGTGCCAGCAGCGCTAGTGGGGCGGTCACTGAAGCTTTCTTT

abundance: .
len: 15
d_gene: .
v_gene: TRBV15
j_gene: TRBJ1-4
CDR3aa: CATSRIQATNEKLFF
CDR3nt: TGTGCCACCAGCAGGATACAGGCAACTAATGAAAAACTGTTTTTT

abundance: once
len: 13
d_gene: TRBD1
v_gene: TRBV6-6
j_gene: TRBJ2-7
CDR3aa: CASRRTGSYEQYF
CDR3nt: TGTGCCAGCAGGCGGACAGGGTCCTACGAGCAGTACTTC

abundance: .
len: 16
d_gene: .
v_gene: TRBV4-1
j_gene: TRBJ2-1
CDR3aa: CASSQDWGGPYNEQFF
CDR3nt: TGCGCCAGCAGCCAAGATTGGGGGGGGCCCTACAATGAGCAGTTCTTC

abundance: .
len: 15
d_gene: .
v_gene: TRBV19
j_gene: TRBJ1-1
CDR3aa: CASSSKGGINTEAFF
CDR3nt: TGTGCCAGTAGTTCCAAGGGGGGGATTAACACTGAAGCTTTCTTT

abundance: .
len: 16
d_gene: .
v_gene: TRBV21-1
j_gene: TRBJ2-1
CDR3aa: CASSRGGAGSNNEQFF
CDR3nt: TGTGCCAGCAGCCGTGGGGGGGCGGGATCAAACAATGAGCAGTTCTTC

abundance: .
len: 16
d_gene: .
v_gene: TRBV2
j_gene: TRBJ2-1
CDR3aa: CASSLSPYPSSDEQFF
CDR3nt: TGTGCCAGCAGCCTTAGTCCTTACCCGAGTTCCGATGAGCAGTTCTTC

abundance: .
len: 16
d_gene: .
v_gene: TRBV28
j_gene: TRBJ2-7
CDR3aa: CASSHTPSENSYEQYF
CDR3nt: TGTGCCAGCAGCCACACCCCTAGCGAGAACTCCTACGAGCAGTACTTC

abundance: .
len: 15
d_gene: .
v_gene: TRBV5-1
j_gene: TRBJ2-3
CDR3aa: CASTATTGVTDTQYF
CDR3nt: TGCGCCAGCACCGCAACGACAGGCGTTACAGATACGCAGTATTTT

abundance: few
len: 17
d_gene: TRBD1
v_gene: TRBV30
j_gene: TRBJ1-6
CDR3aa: CAWSVRTAGGYNSPLHF
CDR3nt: TGTGCCTGGAGCGTCCGTACCGCAGGGGGCTATAATTCACCCCTCCACTTT

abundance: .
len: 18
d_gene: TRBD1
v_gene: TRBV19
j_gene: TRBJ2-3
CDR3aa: CASSIRTGLFVGTDTQYF
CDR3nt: TGTGCCAGTAGTATTAGGACAGGGCTCTTCGTGGGCACAGATACGCAGTATTTT

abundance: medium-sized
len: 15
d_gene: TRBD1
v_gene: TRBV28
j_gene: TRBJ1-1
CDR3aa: CASRVRGLWNTEAFF
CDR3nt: TGTGCCAGCAGGGTGAGGGGGCTGTGGAACACTGAAGCTTTCTTT

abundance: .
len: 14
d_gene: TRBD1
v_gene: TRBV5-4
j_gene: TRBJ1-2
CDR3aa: CASSMGQNPYGYTF
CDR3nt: TGTGCCAGCAGCATGGGACAGAACCCCTATGGCTACACCTTC

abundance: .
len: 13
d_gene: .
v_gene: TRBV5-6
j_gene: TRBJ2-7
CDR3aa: CASSLGPGLEQYF
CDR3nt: TGTGCCAGCAGCTTAGGCCCGGGACTTGAGCAGTACTTC

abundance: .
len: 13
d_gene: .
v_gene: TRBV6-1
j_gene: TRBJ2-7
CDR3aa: CASSDQIPYEQYF
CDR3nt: TGTGCCAGCAGTGATCAGATACCCTACGAGCAGTACTTC

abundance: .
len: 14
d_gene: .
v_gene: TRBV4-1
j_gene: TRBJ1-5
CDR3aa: CASSRGLDNQPQHF
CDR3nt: TGCGCCAGCAGCCGCGGTCTTGACAATCAGCCCCAGCATTTT

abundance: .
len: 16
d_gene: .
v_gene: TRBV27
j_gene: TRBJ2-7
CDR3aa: CASRVTGSASGDEQYF
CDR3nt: TGTGCCAGCAGGGTGACAGGGTCGGCATCGGGAGACGAGCAGTACTTC

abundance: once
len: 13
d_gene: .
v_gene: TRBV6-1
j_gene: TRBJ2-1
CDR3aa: CASRVSSYNEQFF
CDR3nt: TGTGCCAGCAGGGTGAGCTCCTACAATGAGCAGTTCTTC

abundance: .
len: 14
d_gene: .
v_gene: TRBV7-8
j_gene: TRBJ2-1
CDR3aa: CASSLGTTGNEQFF
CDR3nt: TGTGCCAGCAGCTTAGGCACGACGGGCAATGAGCAGTTCTTC